Included here is one T cell receptor (beta chain) sequence, with context. The data were taken from a study of blood T cell repertoires in COVID-19. Study-level background: Samples representing acute and convalescent COVID-19 were sourced from the United States, Italy and Spain. PBMCs, B-cell-depleted T cells, or T cells provided the cDNA or gDNA that made up the material.

Produced via immunoSEQ multiplex PCR; TCRdb's table is partial and in-frame only. The sample lists roughly 200,000 clones; about 80% were seen once. The CDR3 is 12 residues long. V lost 4 bases and J 10 bases, leaving 11 bases between the germline ends. Germline CDR1 and CDR2: LGHDT and YNNKEL (reference sequence). V is TRBV3-1 (or the pseudogene TRBV3-2) and J is TRBJ2-1; D is unresolved. The clonotype was recovered from a man between 45 and 60 years old with active or convalescent COVID-19. The sample taken for sequencing was peripheral blood. The CDR3 DNA follows: TGTGCCAGCAGCCCCCGAGGCCCCGAGCAGTTCTTC. Amino acid sequence: CASSPRGPEQFF.